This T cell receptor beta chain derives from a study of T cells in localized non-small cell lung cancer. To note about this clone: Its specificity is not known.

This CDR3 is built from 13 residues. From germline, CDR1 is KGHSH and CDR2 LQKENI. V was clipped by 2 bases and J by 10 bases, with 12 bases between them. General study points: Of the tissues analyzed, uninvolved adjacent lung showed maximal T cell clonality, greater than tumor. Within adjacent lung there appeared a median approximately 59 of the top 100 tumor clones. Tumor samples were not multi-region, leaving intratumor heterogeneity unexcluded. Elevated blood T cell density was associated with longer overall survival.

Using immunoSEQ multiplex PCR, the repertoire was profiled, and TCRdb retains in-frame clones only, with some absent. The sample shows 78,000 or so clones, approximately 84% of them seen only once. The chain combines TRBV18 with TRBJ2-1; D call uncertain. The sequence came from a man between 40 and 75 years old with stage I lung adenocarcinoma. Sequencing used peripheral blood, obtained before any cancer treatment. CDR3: CASSPSGRLEQFF. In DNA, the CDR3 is TGTGCCAGCTCACCATCGGGCAGGTTGGAGCAGTTCTTC. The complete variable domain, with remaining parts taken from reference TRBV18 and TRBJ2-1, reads NAGVMQNPRHLVRRRGQEARLRCSPMKGHSHVYWYRQLPEEGLKFMVYLQKENIIDESGMPKERFSAEFPKEGPSILRIQQVVRGDSAAYFCASSPSGRLEQFFGPGTRLTVL.